These 24 T cell receptor beta chains share one sample of origin, sequenced in a study of vaccination effects on CD4 cells after COVID-19. These receptors have no known antigen. Clones were read by immunoSEQ multiplex PCR, and TCRdb kept only the in-frame ones, dropping some. The sample includes 42,000 or so clones, around 79% seen only once; the top ten take just under 30%. ViraFEST expansion of antigen-specific CD4+ T cells with viral peptide pools preceded sequencing. At the end of more than 8 days of culture, CD4+ T cells were isolated. Documented for the person is a PCR-confirmed SARS-CoV-2 infection occurring between March and December 2020. Specimen: CD4+ T cells from PBMCs cultured with a peptide pool, collected before COVID-19 vaccination. All receptors come from a human donor who had a prior SARS-CoV-2 infection.

The rearrangement links TRBV5-1 to TRBJ2-5, with 12 bases lining up with TRBD1. CDR3 length: 18 amino acids. The V segment lost 4 bases and the J segment 5 bases; nucleotides outside the gene matches: 15. Germline V gives CDR1 SGHRS, CDR2 YFSETQ. For the CDR3, the DNA is TGCGCCAGCAGCCATGGGACAGGGGGCTCTCGAAGCTGGGAGACCCAGTACTTC. Its protein product is CASSHGTGGSRSWETQYF.

V and J are TRBV7-9 and TRBJ1-2; 7 bases match TRBD1. The CDR3 consists of 15 residues. V dropped 5 bases and J dropped 3; count of bases not matched to a gene: 9. Germline CDR1 is SEHNR and CDR2 is FQNEAQ (reference sequence). The CDR3 loop reads CASSLETGRYYGYTF. CDR3 coding DNA: TGTGCCAGCAGCCTAGAGACAGGGCGTTACTATGGCTACACCTTC.

V usage is TRBV2 and J usage is TRBJ1-5, with 9 bases identical to TRBD1. This CDR3 has 16 amino acids. V shed 6 bases and J 6 bases; nucleotides not matched to a gene: 12. Germline V gene data show CDR1 as SNHLY and CDR2 as FYNNEI. CDR3 nucleotide sequence: TGTGCCAGCAGCAGAGAGGGGACAGGGTTTAGTCAGCCCCAGCATTTT. It encodes CASSREGTGFSQPQHF. Based on the CDR3 plus reference TRBV2 and TRBJ1-5, the full variable domain is EPEVTQTPSHQVTQMGQEVILRCVPISNHLYFYWYRQILGQKVEFLVSFYNNEISEKSEIFDDQFSVERPDGSNFTLKIRSTKLEDSAMYFCASSREGTGFSQPQHFGDGTRLSIL.

This clone was detected a few times. The chain recombines TRBV2 with TRBJ1-4, with no clear D. The CDR3 totals 16 residues. Trimming removed 4 bases from V and 3 bases from J, with 15 bases in between. Germline V gene sequence: CDR1 SNHLY, CDR2 FYNNEI. The CDR3 bases are TGTGCCAGCAGTGCCCGGCCCATTGAGGCTAATGAAAAACTGTTTTTT. This sequence encodes CASSARPIEANEKLFF. Supplemented by reference TRBV2 and TRBJ1-4, the full variable domain reads EPEVTQTPSHQVTQMGQEVILRCVPISNHLYFYWYRQILGQKVEFLVSFYNNEISEKSEIFDDQFSVERPDGSNFTLKIRSTKLEDSAMYFCASSARPIEANEKLFFGSGTQLSVL.

This rearrangement joins TRBV11-3 to TRBJ1-3; 7 bases fit TRBD1. V was clipped by 5 bases and J by 4 bases; unmatched bases: 8. CDR1 and CDR2 from the germline V gene are SGHNT and YENEEA. This CDR3 spans 15 amino acids. The CDR3 DNA reads as TGTGCCAGCAGCGCCCACGGGACAGTAGGAAACACCATATATTTT. Its translation: CASSAHGTVGNTIYF. The full variable domain, with the rest looked up from reference TRBV11-3 and TRBJ1-3, is EAGVVQSPRYKIIEKKQPVAFWCNPISGHNTLYWYLQNLGQGPELLIRYENEEAVDDSQLPKDRFSAERLKGVDSTLKIQPAELGDSAVYLCASSAHGTVGNTIYFGEGSWLTVV.

For the CDR3, the DNA is TGTGCCAGCAGCGGCGGGGCGGGGCGAGAGACCCAGTACTTC. Amino acids: CASSGGAGRETQYF. The chain has TRBV3-1 (or the pseudogene TRBV3-2) and TRBJ2-5; TRBD2 might be the D (6 bases). The CDR3 spans 14 residues. Trimming shortened V by 5 bases and J by 4 bases, and 14 bases separated the two germline ends. Germline V gene sequence: CDR1 LGHDT, CDR2 YNNKEL (reference sequence).

V is TRBV5-1 and J is TRBJ1-2, with a possible D match to TRBD1 (5 bases). The CDR3 contains 14 residues. V was clipped by 4 bases and J by 2 bases, with 12 bases between them. The germline V gene has CDR1 SGHRS and CDR2 YFSETQ. The CDR3 DNA sequence: TGCGCCAGCAGCCCGGGGGACGGAAACTATGGCTACACCTTC. The encoded protein is CASSPGDGNYGYTF.

This clone was seen just once. The chain uses TRBV7-3 and TRBJ2-1; 9 bases map to TRBD2. The trim removed 2 bases at V and 4 bases at J, leaving 3 bases unmatched. CDR1 is SGHTA, CDR2 FQGTGA, per germline. This CDR3 region has 15 residues. In nucleotides, the CDR3 is TGTGCCAGCAGCTTAGGCGGGGGGGTGTACAATGAGCAGTTCTTC. The encoded protein is CASSLGGGVYNEQFF.

The J gene is TRBJ2-7, the V gene TRBV12-5, with 8 nucleotides matching TRBD1. The V and J ends lost 6 bases and 1 base, in that order; junction bases with no gene match: 11. Germline V CDR1 and CDR2: LGHNT, FRNRAP. This CDR3 comprises 16 residues. The chain's CDR3 is CASGPDRAGGSYEQYF. The CDR3 DNA is TGTGCTAGTGGCCCGGACAGGGCCGGTGGTTCCTACGAGCAGTACTTC.

The J gene is TRBJ1-1, the V gene TRBV9; tentatively, D is TRBD1 (6 bases). From germline, CDR1 is SGDLS and CDR2 YYNGEE. V was pared by 0 bases and J by 7 bases, with 13 bases between. The CDR3 is 14 residues long. CDR3: CASSVVGGRHEAFF. In DNA, the CDR3 is TGTGCCAGCAGCGTAGTGGGGGGCCGGCATGAAGCTTTCTTT.

The chain combines TRBV11-3 with TRBJ2-7, with D maybe TRBD2 (6 bases). The germline gives CDR1 SGHNT, CDR2 YENEEA. The CDR3 is made up of 14 amino acids. V lost 5 bases, J lost 5 bases, and 16 bases lay in between. The CDR3 spells CASSRRGNTDEQYF. Here the CDR3 DNA reads TGTGCCAGCAGCCGGAGGGGCAATACGGACGAGCAGTACTTC.

The chain employs TRBV6-6 and TRBJ1-2; D not certain. Trimming pared 0 bases from V and 0 bases from J, leaving 11 bases between. The V gene's germline CDR1 is MNHNY and CDR2 SVGAGI (reference sequence). This CDR3 comprises 16 residues. The CDR3 bases are TGTGCCAGCAGTTACTCGGTGGTATTCCCTAACTATGGCTACACCTTC. Its translation is CASSYSVVFPNYGYTF.

The rearrangement links TRBV30 to TRBJ2-5, with D possibly TRBD2 on 5 matching bases. Looked up from germline, CDR1 is GTSNPN and CDR2 is SVGIG (reference sequence). CDR3 length: 15 residues. V dropped 2 bases and J dropped 0 bases, with 13 bases sitting between them. The CDR3 spells CAWSHNQDYQETQYF. CDR3 coding DNA: TGTGCCTGGAGTCATAATCAGGACTACCAAGAGACCCAGTACTTC.

The chain links TRBV27 to TRBJ1-6; 9 bases fit TRBD1. The CDR3 length is 17 residues. CDR1 is MNHEY and CDR2 is SMNVEV in the germline V gene (reference sequence). V lost 5 bases, J lost 10 bases, and 15 bases stayed unmatched. CDR3 protein: CASSLIPTGTGRSPLHF. CDR3 DNA: TGTGCCAGCAGTCTAATTCCAACCGGGACAGGGAGATCACCCCTCCACTTT.

This sequence joins TRBV10-3 and TRBJ2-1, with 8 bases aligning to TRBD2. The CDR3 totals 15 residues. CDR1 and CDR2 from the germline V gene are ENHRY and SYGVKD. V shed 2 bases, J shed 6 bases, and the junction held 6 bases outside the gene matches. The CDR3, as DNA: TGTGCCATCAGTGAGCTACAGGCGGGGGGCAATGAGCAGTTCTTC. Translating it yields CAISELQAGGNEQFF.

This rearrangement joins TRBV28 to TRBJ1-2, with 10 bases lining up with TRBD1. Germline V lookup: CDR1 MDHEN, CDR2 SYDVKM. Losses at the gene ends were 4 bases for V and 5 bases for J; bases not matched to a gene: 4. The CDR3 sequence is 14 residues long. The CDR3 sequence: CASSSTGGGYGYTF. CDR3 DNA: TGTGCCAGCAGTTCGACAGGGGGCGGGTATGGCTACACCTTC.

The chain joins TRBV2 to TRBJ1-4; 9 bases fit TRBD1. The trim removed 7 bases at V and 0 bases at J, leaving 3 bases unmatched. The CDR3 is 15 residues long. CDR1 and CDR2 from the germline V gene are SNHLY and FYNNEI. The CDR3 region is CASTGQGATNEKLFF. The CDR3 bases are TGTGCCAGCACGGGACAGGGAGCAACTAATGAAAAACTGTTTTTT.

The J gene is TRBJ1-2, the V gene TRBV5-8; TRBD1 matches at 7 bases. This CDR3 contains 16 residues. The V gene's germline CDR1 is SGHTS and CDR2 YDEGEE. With 4 bases clipped from V and 4 bases from J, the junction kept 13 bases outside the gene matches. CDR3 sequence: CASSPITTGAIYGYTF. DNA of the CDR3: TGTGCCAGCAGCCCCATAACTACAGGGGCGATCTATGGCTACACCTTC.

The chain has TRBV2 and TRBJ2-4, with D possibly matching TRBD1 (5 bases). The ends were cut back, 3 bases at V and 1 base at J, with 10 bases in the middle. This CDR3 region has 15 residues. Germline-derived CDR1 and CDR2 are SNHLY and FYNNEI. The CDR3 region has the DNA TGTGCCAGCAGTGACAGACAGTGGGCCAAAAACATTCAGTACTTC. It specifies CASSDRQWAKNIQYF.

The J gene is TRBJ2-3, the V gene TRBV5-8, with D tentatively TRBD2 (7 bases). This CDR3 is 16 amino acids long. V lost 6 bases, J lost 0 bases, and 17 bases lay in between. The germline gives CDR1 SGHTS, CDR2 YDEGEE. This CDR3 reads CASIKSWGGSTDTQYF. In nucleotides, the CDR3 is TGTGCCAGCATCAAAAGCTGGGGGGGCAGCACAGATACGCAGTATTTT. The variable domain in full, completed from reference TRBV5-8 and TRBJ2-3, reads EAGVTQSPTHLIKTRGQQATLRCSPISGHTSVYWYQQALGLGLQFLLWYDEGEERNRGNFPPRFSGRQFPNYSSELNVNALELEDSALYLCASIKSWGGSTDTQYFGPGTRLTVL.

This chain links TRBV29-1 with TRBJ2-3, with 8 nucleotides matching TRBD1. Trimming took 3 bases from V and 3 from J; bases not matched to a gene: 2. Germline-derived CDR1 and CDR2 are SQVTM and ANQGSEA. This CDR3 has 13 amino acids. The CDR3, as DNA: TGCAGCGTTGACACAGGGGGGACAGATACGCAGTATTTT. Encoded protein: CSVDTGGTDTQYF.

The table lists this clone with a few counts. The genes are TRBV7-9 and TRBJ2-6, with D uncertain. The germline V and J ends were trimmed by 3 bases and 3 bases, with 0 bases remaining between them. The CDR3 loop spans 12 amino acids. The germline V gene encodes CDR1 SEHNR and CDR2 FQNEAQ (reference sequence). The CDR3: CASSFGANVLTF. CDR3 in DNA: TGTGCCAGCAGCTTTGGGGCCAACGTCCTGACTTTC.

The chain carries TRBV5-5 and TRBJ1-2, with 7 positions matching TRBD1. Germline trimming cut 4 bases from V and 8 bases from J; bases unmatched to any gene: 8. Germline values: CDR1 SGHKS, CDR2 YYEKEE (reference sequence). CDR3 length: 13 amino acids. CDR3 amino acids: CASSREAGGGYTF. In nucleotides, the CDR3 is TGTGCCAGCAGCCGGGAGGCAGGGGGGGGCTACACCTTC.

Here the CDR3 DNA reads TGTGCCAGCTCACCACCCCTCAGGGGAGGGACTGAAGCTTTCTTT. Its protein product is CASSPPLRGGTEAFF. This sequence joins TRBV18 and TRBJ1-1; D is possibly TRBD1 (6 bases). Germline-derived CDR1 and CDR2 are KGHSH and LQKENI. Between the trimmed V and J ends, which lost 0 bases and 5 bases, there was a span of 13 bases. The CDR3 has 15 residues.